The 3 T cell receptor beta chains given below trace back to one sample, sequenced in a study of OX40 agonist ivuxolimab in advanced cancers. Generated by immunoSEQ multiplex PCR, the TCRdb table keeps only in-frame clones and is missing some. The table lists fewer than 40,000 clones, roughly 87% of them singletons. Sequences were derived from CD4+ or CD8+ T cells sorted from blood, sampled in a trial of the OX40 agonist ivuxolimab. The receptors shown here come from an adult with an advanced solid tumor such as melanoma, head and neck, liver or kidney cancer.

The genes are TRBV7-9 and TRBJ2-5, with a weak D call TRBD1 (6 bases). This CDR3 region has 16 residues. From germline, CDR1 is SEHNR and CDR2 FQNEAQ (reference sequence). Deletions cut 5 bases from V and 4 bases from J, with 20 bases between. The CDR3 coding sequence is TGTGCCAGCAGCCCAACCCAGGGGATCGGGGTAGAGACCCAGTACTTC. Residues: CASSPTQGIGVETQYF. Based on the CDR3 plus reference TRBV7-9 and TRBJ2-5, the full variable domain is DTGVSQNPRHKITKRGQNVTFRCDPISEHNRLYWYRQTLGQGPEFLTYFQNEAQLEKSRLLSDRFSAERPKGSFSTLEIQRTEQGDSAMYLCASSPTQGIGVETQYFGPGTRLLVL.

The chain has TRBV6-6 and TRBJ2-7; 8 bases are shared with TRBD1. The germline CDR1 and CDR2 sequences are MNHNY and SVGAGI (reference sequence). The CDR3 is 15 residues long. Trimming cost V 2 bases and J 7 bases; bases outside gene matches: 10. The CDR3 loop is CASSYQTGASREQYF. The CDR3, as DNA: TGTGCCAGCAGTTACCAGACAGGGGCCTCGAGAGAGCAGTACTTC.

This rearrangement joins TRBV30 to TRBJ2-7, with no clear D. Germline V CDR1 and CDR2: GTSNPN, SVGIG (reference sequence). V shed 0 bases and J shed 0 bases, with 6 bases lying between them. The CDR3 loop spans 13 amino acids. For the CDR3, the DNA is TGTGCCTGGAGTGTACTTCTCTCCTACGAGCAGTACTTC. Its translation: CAWSVLLSYEQYF.